The rows below give T cell receptor beta chains drawn from one sample of a study of PD-1 blockade in classical Hodgkin lymphoma. Repertoires were generated with immunoSEQ multiplex PCR, while TCRdb's copy carries only in-frame clones and drops some. Among more than 90,000 clones, about three quarters were seen once, and the ten largest hold less than 10%. Sequences were derived from peripheral blood mononuclear cells (PBMCs), sampled before the fourth cycle of nivolumab. These receptors came from a human donor with classical Hodgkin lymphoma. The CDR3 runs from the conserved cysteine through the conserved F or W. A D gene is named only where the DNA matches it firmly. Size values are once, few and many counts, or a class for expanded clones, and some rows have none.

TRBV7-2	TRBD2	TRBJ2-5	.	TGTGCCAGCAGCCCCAGCGGGACTCCCAGAGAGACCCAGTACTTC	CASSPSGTPRETQYF
TRBV11-2	.	TRBJ2-5	.	TGTGCCAGCAGCTTAGAGGGGGCGGTACAAGAGACCCAGTACTTC	CASSLEGAVQETQYF
TRBV19	.	TRBJ1-2	.	TGTGCCAGTAGTATCCCCGGGACACGACCTGATGGCTACACCTTC	CASSIPGTRPDGYTF
TRBV28	.	TRBJ1-2	.	TGTGCCAGCAGTTTAATCCCAAGCACCTATGGCTACACCTTC	CASSLIPSTYGYTF
TRBV19	.	TRBJ2-7	.	TGTGCCAGTAGTATCATGGGGGTCTCCTACGAGCAGTACTTC	CASSIMGVSYEQYF
TRBV6-5	.	TRBJ2-5	.	TGTGCCAGCAGTTACTCGGTCAGCCAAGAGACCCAGTACTTC	CASSYSVSQETQYF
TRBV7-2	TRBD2	TRBJ2-2	.	TGTGCCAGCAGCTTATTTAGCGGGAGGAGCACCGGGGAGCTGTTTTTT	CASSLFSGRSTGELFF
TRBV5-4	TRBD2	TRBJ2-7	.	TGTGCCAGCAGCCCAGGGACTAGCGGAAGCTCCTACGAGCAGTACTTC	CASSPGTSGSSYEQYF
TRBV6-1	TRBD1	TRBJ2-7	.	TGTGCCAGTACCCGGGACAGGGGGTTCGGCGAGCAGTACTTC	CASTRDRGFGEQYF
TRBV11-3	TRBD1	TRBJ2-3	.	TGTGCCAGCAGCCCCGGGGCCGGGACAGACAGCACAGATACGCAGTATTTT	CASSPGAGTDSTDTQYF
TRBV6-5	TRBD1	TRBJ1-6	few	TGTGCCAGCAGGGGACAGAGTAATTCACCCCTCCACTTT	CASRGQSNSPLHF
TRBV28	TRBD1	TRBJ1-6	.	TGTGCCAGCAGTCAGGGGGATTCACCCCTCCACTTT	CASSQGDSPLHF
TRBV6-5	.	TRBJ2-4	.	TGTGCCAGCTCTCCAGGCGGCGTAGCCATTCAGTACTTC	CASSPGGVAIQYF
TRBV7-6	.	TRBJ1-5	.	TGTGCCAGCAGCCAGCAGGGGCTTCAGCCCCAGCATTTT	CASSQQGLQPQHF
TRBV7-9	.	TRBJ1-1	once	TGTGCCAGCAGCCCCGGAGCGGGGAACACTGAAGCTTTCTTT	CASSPGAGNTEAFF
TRBV6-6	.	TRBJ1-3	.	TGTGCCAGCAGTTTGGTAACGGGGACTTCTGGAAACACCATATATTTT	CASSLVTGTSGNTIYF
TRBV10-3	.	TRBJ1-1	.	TGTGCCATCAGTGATCTAGGATTGAACACTGAAGCTTTCTTT	CAISDLGLNTEAFF
TRBV7-8	.	TRBJ1-1	.	TGTGCCAGCAGCTTCATACTGGGGGCGCGGACTGAAGCTTTCTTT	CASSFILGARTEAFF
TRBV6-6	.	TRBJ1-5	once	TGTGCCAGCAGTTACTCGGGGGCCGGTCAGCCCCAGCATTTT	CASSYSGAGQPQHF
TRBV9	TRBD1	TRBJ1-1	.	TGTGCCAGCAGCGCCGGCGGACAGGTCCACACTGAAGCTTTCTTT	CASSAGGQVHTEAFF
TRBV28	.	TRBJ1-2	.	TGTGCCAGCAGCAGATCCTTATATGGCTACACCTTC	CASSRSLYGYTF
TRBV4-2	TRBD1	TRBJ1-4	.	TGTGCCAGCAGCCAAACCGGGACAGGGGGCTATGAAAAACTGTTTTTT	CASSQTGTGGYEKLFF
TRBV6-5	TRBD2	TRBJ2-3	.	TGTGCCAGCAGAACCGGACTAGCGGGGGCCAATACGCAGTATTTT	CASRTGLAGANTQYF
TRBV6-4	.	TRBJ2-1	.	TGTGCCAGCAGTGAGGAGGCTAGGGGGGCCTACAATGAGCAGTTCTTC	CASSEEARGAYNEQFF
TRBV19	.	TRBJ1-2	.	TGTGCCAGTAGTATTTTTGGCCAGAACTATGGCTACACCTTC	CASSIFGQNYGYTF
TRBV9	.	TRBJ2-6	.	TGTGCCAGCAGCGTAGAGGGTTCCGGGGCCAACGTCCTGACTTTC	CASSVEGSGANVLTF
TRBV15	TRBD1	TRBJ1-5	.	TGTGCCACCAGCAGAGAAGGGAACAGGGGGTATCAGCCCCAGCATTTT	CATSREGNRGYQPQHF
TRBV6-5	.	TRBJ1-3	.	TGTGCCAGCAGTTACATGACACCCTCTGGAAACACCATATATTTT	CASSYMTPSGNTIYF
TRBV5-6	.	TRBJ1-2	.	TGTGCCAGCAGCTTGAGACAGAATAACTATGGCTACACCTTC	CASSLRQNNYGYTF
TRBV5-1	TRBD2	TRBJ2-5	.	TGCGCCAGCAGCTTGTGGACTAGCGAAGAGACCCAGTACTTC	CASSLWTSEETQYF
TRBV10-3	.	TRBJ1-2	.	TGTGCCATCAGTGACGGGACAACTAACTATGGCTACACCTTC	CAISDGTTNYGYTF
TRBV11-3	TRBD2	TRBJ2-3	few	TGTGCCAGCAGCTTAGAGGCTAGCGGGGGGTCCGCGAATACGCAGTATTTT	CASSLEASGGSANTQYF
TRBV5-4	.	TRBJ2-1	.	TGTGCCAGCAGCCTGGGACATAGCAATGAGCAGTTCTTC	CASSLGHSNEQFF
TRBV27	TRBD1	TRBJ2-7	.	TGTGCCAGCAGTCGGACAGGACCCTACGAGCAGTACTTC	CASSRTGPYEQYF
TRBV10-3	.	TRBJ1-1	.	TGTGCCATCAGTGAGTCGCGGTTATCAGAAGCTTTCTTT	CAISESRLSEAFF
TRBV12-5	TRBD1	TRBJ2-7	.	TGTGCTAGTGGTTTAGGGGACAGATACTCCTACGAGCAGTACTTC	CASGLGDRYSYEQYF
TRBV30	.	TRBJ2-5	.	TGTGCCTGGAGTGTGCCGGACAGAGAGACCCAGTACTTC	CAWSVPDRETQYF
TRBV29-1	.	TRBJ1-2	.	TGCAGCGTTGGCAGGGGATGGGCTAACTATGGCTACACCTTC	CSVGRGWANYGYTF
TRBV27	TRBD1	TRBJ1-2	.	TGTGCCAGCAGAACAGGGGGCAATGGCTACACCTTC	CASRTGGNGYTF
TRBV29-1	.	TRBJ2-5	.	TGCAGCCCTGACCGGCAAGAGACCCAGTACTTC	CSPDRQETQYF
TRBV5-1	TRBD2	TRBJ2-3	.	TGCGCCAGCAGCACGGAGGGACTAGCGGGGAGCACAGATACGCAGTATTTT	CASSTEGLAGSTDTQYF
TRBV4-3	.	TRBJ2-2	.	TGCGCCAGCAGCCAAGCCGGACCGATCACCGGGGAGCTGTTTTTT	CASSQAGPITGELFF
TRBV5-1	.	TRBJ2-1	.	TGCGCCAGCAGCTTGGCAGTCGAGCAGTTCTTC	CASSLAVEQFF
TRBV10-3	.	TRBJ2-5	.	TGTGCCATCAGCCCGTCAGGGGACCAAGAGACCCAGTACTTC	CAISPSGDQETQYF
TRBV27	TRBD1	TRBJ2-1	once	TGTGCCAGCAGTCCCCGGACAGGGGGGGAGCAGTTCTTC	CASSPRTGGEQFF
TRBV11-2	.	TRBJ1-2	.	TGTGCCAGCAGCTGGGACATCGGAGTCTATGGCTACACCTTC	CASSWDIGVYGYTF
TRBV6-1	.	TRBJ2-2	.	TGTGCCAGCAGTGATCGGGGACGGGACACCGGGGAGCTGTTTTTT	CASSDRGRDTGELFF
TRBV7-9	.	TRBJ1-1	.	TGTGCCAGCAGCTTGGCGTGGGGTCCTGAAGCTTTCTTT	CASSLAWGPEAFF
TRBV29-1	.	TRBJ2-7	.	TGCAGCGTTGTAGGTCAGGGTGTTTCCGAGCAGTACTTC	CSVVGQGVSEQYF
TRBV19	.	TRBJ2-7	.	TGTGCCAGTAGTATAGCATCGGGAACCTACGAGCAGTACTTC	CASSIASGTYEQYF
TRBV7-9	TRBD1	TRBJ1-2	.	TGTGCCAGCAGCTTAGGGGGGTTCGGGACAGGACTTTCTGGGTATGGCTACACCTTC	CASSLGGFGTGLSGYGYTF
TRBV6-1	TRBD1	TRBJ1-1	.	TGTGCCAGCAGTGAACAGACAGGGCCCTCTGGGACTGAAGCTTTCTTT	CASSEQTGPSGTEAFF
TRBV9	.	TRBJ2-1	.	TGTGCCAGCAGCGCAGACCCCAGTGGGGGGGCGCGCGATGAGCAGTTCTTC	CASSADPSGGARDEQFF
TRBV29-1	.	TRBJ1-3	few	TGCAGCGTTGATCGGTCAGGGGCTGGAAACACCATATATTTT	CSVDRSGAGNTIYF
TRBV6-5	TRBD1	TRBJ2-1	many	TGTGCCAGCAGTTACTCAACAGGGGGGCACTACAATGAGCAGTTCTTC	CASSYSTGGHYNEQFF